Listed below are T cell receptor beta chains from one sample, sequenced in a study of blood T cells in healthy people across ages. TCRdb called the 5' RACE reads again in MiXCR, with one record for every CDR3 protein. This sample carries some 860,000 distinct CDR3 sequences, more than 50% of them seen once, and the ten largest clones take roughly 24%. The sequenced sample was blood. The receptor set was obtained from a man aged 40-50 years in good health. The CDR3 runs from the conserved cysteine through the conserved F or W. Fields, in order: D gene, V gene, J gene, clone size, CDR3 protein, CDR3 DNA. A D gene is named only where the DNA matches it firmly. Size is omitted from some rows. Given values are once, few, many or a class for expanded clones.

-	TRBV7-9	TRBJ1-1	-	CASSLRGQRNTEAFF	TGTGCCAGCAGCTTACGTGGACAGAGGAACACTGAAGCTTTCTTT
-	TRBV29-1	TRBJ2-1	-	CSVLRSSSYNEQFF	TGCAGCGTACTCAGGAGTAGCTCCTACAATGAGCAGTTCTTC
-	TRBV2	TRBJ1-2	few	CASELVVSYGYTF	TGTGCCAGCGAACTTGTAGTCTCCTATGGCTACACCTTC
-	TRBV7-2	TRBJ2-2	-	CASSFLGSFTGELFF	TGTGCCAGCAGCTTTCTCGGGAGTTTCACCGGGGAGCTGTTTTTT
TRBD2	TRBV6-5	TRBJ2-1	-	CASRRRTSGAGNEQFF	TGTGCCAGCAGGAGACGGACTAGCGGGGCTGGGAATGAGCAGTTCTTC
TRBD2	TRBV29-1	TRBJ2-7	few	CSVDLAGGPYEQYF	TGCAGCGTTGACTTGGCGGGGGGGCCCTACGAGCAGTACTTC
-	TRBV3-1	TRBJ2-5	-	CASSQVGPEEETQYF	TGTGCCAGCAGCCAAGTAGGGCCAGAAGAAGAGACCCAGTACTTC
-	TRBV2	TRBJ2-2	-	CASRDWDTGELFF	TGTGCCAGCAGGGATTGGGACACCGGGGAGCTGTTTTTT
TRBD1	TRBV28	TRBJ1-4	-	CASSRPGQGMTNEKLFF	TGTGCCAGCAGTCGACCGGGACAGGGGATGACTAATGAAAAACTGTTTTTT
-	TRBV4-2	TRBJ2-7	-	CASSQQSPSYEQYF	TGTGCCAGCAGCCAACAATCACCTTCCTACGAGCAGTACTTC
TRBD2	TRBV9	TRBJ2-7	-	CASSVGTSPSGTIDEQYF	TGTGCCAGCAGCGTAGGTACCTCCCCTAGCGGGACGATCGACGAGCAGTACTTC
TRBD1	TRBV7-9	TRBJ1-1	-	CASSALQGVILTEAFF	TGTGCCAGCAGCGCATTACAGGGGGTCATTCTTACTGAAGCTTTCTTT
-	TRBV5-6	TRBJ1-4	few	CASSFDLRPNEKLFF	TGTGCCAGCAGCTTTGACCTGCGCCCTAATGAAAAACTGTTTTTT
-	TRBV28	TRBJ1-5	-	CASLAVGSNQPQHF	TGTGCCAGCCTCGCGGTCGGGAGCAATCAGCCCCAGCATTTT
-	TRBV9	TRBJ1-2	-	CASSVEQGNGYTF	TGTGCCAGCAGCGTAGAGCAGGGGAATGGCTACACCTTC
TRBD2	TRBV7-2	TRBJ2-3	-	CASTQRGRSTDTQYF	TGTGCCAGCACCCAGCGGGGCCGTAGCACAGATACGCAGTATTTT
TRBD1	TRBV7-9	TRBJ2-7	few	CASGQGPYEQYF	TGTGCCAGTGGACAGGGGCCCTACGAGCAGTACTTC
-	TRBV9	TRBJ1-5	-	CASSGRRGGRRIYSNQPQHF	TGTGCCAGCAGCGGCAGAAGGGGAGGAAGAAGGATCTATAGCAATCAGCCCCAGCATTTT
-	TRBV3-1	TRBJ1-3	-	CASSQDRVATIYF	TGTGCCAGCAGCCAAGATAGGGTCGCCACCATATATTTT
TRBD2	TRBV12-3/TRBV12-4	TRBJ2-7	few	CASTVGGGYNNEQYF	TGTGCCAGCACCGTCGGGGGGGGGTATAACAATGAGCAGTACTTC
-	TRBV6-5	TRBJ1-2	-	CASSYGSGGGYTF	TGTGCCAGCAGTTACGGGAGCGGGGGTGGCTACACCTTC
-	TRBV28	TRBJ1-1	-	CASSPPLPEAFF	TGTGCCAGCAGCCCCCCTCTTCCTGAAGCTTTCTTT
-	TRBV12-5	TRBJ2-1	-	CASELSSYNEQFF	TGTGCGAGTGAACTTAGCTCCTACAATGAGCAGTTCTTC
-	TRBV28	TRBJ2-1	-	CASSRYGGGGYNEQFF	TGTGCCAGCAGCCGCTATGGGGGAGGAGGTTACAATGAGCAGTTCTTC
-	TRBV2	TRBJ2-7	few	CASTRTENSYEQYF	TGTGCCAGCACACGGACAGAAAACTCCTACGAGCAGTACTTC
-	TRBV20-1	TRBJ1-6	-	CSARPPLDSPLHF	TGCAGTGCGAGACCGCCTTTGGATTCACCCCTCCACTTT